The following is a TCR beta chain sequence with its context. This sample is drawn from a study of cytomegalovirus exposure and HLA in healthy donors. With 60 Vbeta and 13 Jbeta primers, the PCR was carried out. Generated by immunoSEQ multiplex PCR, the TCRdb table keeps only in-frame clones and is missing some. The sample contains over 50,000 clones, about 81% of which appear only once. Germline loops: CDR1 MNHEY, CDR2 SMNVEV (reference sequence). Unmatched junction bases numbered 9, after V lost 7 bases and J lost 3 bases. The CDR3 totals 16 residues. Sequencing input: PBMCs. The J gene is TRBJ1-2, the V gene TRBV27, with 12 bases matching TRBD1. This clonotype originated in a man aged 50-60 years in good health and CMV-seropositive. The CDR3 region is CASKTGQGALYYGYTF. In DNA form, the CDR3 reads TGTGCCAGCAAAACGGGACAGGGGGCTTTGTACTATGGCTACACCTTC.